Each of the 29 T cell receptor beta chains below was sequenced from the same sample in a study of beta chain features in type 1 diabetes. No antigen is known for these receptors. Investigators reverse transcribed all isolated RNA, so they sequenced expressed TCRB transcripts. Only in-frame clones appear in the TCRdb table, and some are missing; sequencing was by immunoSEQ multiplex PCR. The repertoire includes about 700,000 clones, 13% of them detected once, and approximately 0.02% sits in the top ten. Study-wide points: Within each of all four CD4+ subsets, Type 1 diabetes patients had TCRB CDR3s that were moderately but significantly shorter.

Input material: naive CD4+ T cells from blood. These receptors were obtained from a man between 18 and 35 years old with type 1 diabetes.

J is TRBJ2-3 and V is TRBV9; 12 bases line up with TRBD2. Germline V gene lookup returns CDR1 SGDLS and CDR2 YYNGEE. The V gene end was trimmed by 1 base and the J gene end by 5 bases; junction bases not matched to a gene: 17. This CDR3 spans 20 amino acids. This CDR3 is CASSVSASGGAFTGGDTQYF. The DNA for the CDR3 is TGTGCCAGCAGCGTATCGGCTAGCGGGGGGGCATTTACGGGTGGAGATACGCAGTATTTT.

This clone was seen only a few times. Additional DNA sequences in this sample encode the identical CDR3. CDR3 residues: CSARGVGEAFF. The CDR3 DNA reads TGCAGTGCTAGAGGGGTCGGAGAAGCTTTCTTT. V and J are TRBV20-1 and TRBJ1-1; D unresolved. Trimming took 1 base from V and 8 from J, leaving 8 bases between them. This CDR3 comprises 11 residues. Germline values: CDR1 DFQATT, CDR2 SNEGSKA (reference sequence).

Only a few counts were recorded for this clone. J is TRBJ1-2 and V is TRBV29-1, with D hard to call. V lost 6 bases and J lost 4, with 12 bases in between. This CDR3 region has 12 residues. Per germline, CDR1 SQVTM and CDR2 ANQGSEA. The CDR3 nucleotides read TGCAGCGTGGTCATGGACCTCTATGGCTACACCTTC. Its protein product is CSVVMDLYGYTF.

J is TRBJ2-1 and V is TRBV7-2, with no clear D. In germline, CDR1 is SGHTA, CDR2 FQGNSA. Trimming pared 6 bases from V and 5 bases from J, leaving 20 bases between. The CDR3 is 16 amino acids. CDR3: CASSPYRTSLHNEQFF. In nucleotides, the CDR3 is TGTGCCAGCAGTCCTTACCGGACCTCACTTCACAATGAGCAGTTCTTC.

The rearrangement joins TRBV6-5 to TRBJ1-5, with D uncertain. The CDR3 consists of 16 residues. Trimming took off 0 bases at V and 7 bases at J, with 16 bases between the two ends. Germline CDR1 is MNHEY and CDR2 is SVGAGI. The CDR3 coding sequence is TGTGCCAGCAGTTACTCGGCAGTGGGGTCGGGGCAGCCCCAGCATTTT. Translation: CASSYSAVGSGQPQHF.

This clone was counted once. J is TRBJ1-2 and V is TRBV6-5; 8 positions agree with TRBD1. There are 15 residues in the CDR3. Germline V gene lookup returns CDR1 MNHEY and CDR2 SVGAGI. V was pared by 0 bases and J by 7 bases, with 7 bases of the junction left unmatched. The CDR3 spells CASSYSGTGEGGYTF. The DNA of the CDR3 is TGTGCCAGCAGTTACTCAGGGACAGGCGAAGGTGGCTACACCTTC.

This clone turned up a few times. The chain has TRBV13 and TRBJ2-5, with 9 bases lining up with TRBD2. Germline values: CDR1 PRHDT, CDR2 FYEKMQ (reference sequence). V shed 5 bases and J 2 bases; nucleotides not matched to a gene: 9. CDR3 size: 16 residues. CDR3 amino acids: CASSRRLAEGQETQYF. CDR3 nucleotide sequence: TGTGCCAGCAGCCGCAGACTAGCGGAGGGGCAAGAGACCCAGTACTTC. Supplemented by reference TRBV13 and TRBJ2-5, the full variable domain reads AAGVIQSPRHLIKEKRETATLKCYPIPRHDTVYWYQQGPGQDPQFLISFYEKMQSDKGSIPDRFSAQQFSDYHSELNMSSLELGDSALYFCASSRRLAEGQETQYFGPGTRLLVL.

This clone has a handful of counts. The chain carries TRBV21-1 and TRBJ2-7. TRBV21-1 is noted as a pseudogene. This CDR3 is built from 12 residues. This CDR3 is CASSKGTYEQYF. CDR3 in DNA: TGTGCCAGCAGCAAGGGGACCTACGAGCAGTACTTC.

The CDR3 sequence is CASSIKVNTEAFF. CDR3 in DNA: TGTGCCAGTAGTATAAAGGTGAACACTGAAGCTTTCTTT. The rearrangement uses TRBV19 and TRBJ1-1; no clear D gene. The CDR3 has 13 residues. V was cut by 2 bases and J by 0 bases, with 4 bases left in between. Germline values: CDR1 LNHDA, CDR2 SQIVND (reference sequence).

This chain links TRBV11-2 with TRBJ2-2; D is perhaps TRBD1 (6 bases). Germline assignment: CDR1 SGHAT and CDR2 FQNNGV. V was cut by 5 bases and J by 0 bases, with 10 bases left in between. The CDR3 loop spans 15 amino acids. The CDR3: CASSPGQTNTGELFF. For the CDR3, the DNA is TGTGCCAGCAGCCCCGGACAGACGAACACCGGGGAGCTGTTTTTT. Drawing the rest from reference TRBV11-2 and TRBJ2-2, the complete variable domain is EAGVAQSPRYKIIEKRQSVAFWCNPISGHATLYWYQQILGQGPKLLIQFQNNGVVDDSQLPKDRFSAERLKGVDSTLKIQPAKLEDSAVYLCASSPGQTNTGELFFGEGSRLTVL.

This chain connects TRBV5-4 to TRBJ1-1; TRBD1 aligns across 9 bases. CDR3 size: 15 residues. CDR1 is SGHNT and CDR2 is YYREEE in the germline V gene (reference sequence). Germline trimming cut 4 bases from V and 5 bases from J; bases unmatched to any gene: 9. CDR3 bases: TGTGCCAGCAGCCAACAAAGACAGGGGGAGACTGAAGCTTTCTTT. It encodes CASSQQRQGETEAFF. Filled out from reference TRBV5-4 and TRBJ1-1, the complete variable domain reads ETGVTQSPTHLIKTRGQQVTLRCSSQSGHNTVSWYQQALGQGPQFIFQYYREEENGRGNFPPRFSGLQFPNYSSELNVNALELDDSALYLCASSQQRQGETEAFFGQGTRLTVV.

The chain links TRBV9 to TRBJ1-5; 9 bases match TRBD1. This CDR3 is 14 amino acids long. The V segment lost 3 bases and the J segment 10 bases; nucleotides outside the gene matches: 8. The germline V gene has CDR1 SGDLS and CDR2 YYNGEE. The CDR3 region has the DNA TGTGCCAGCAGCGCGGGACAGGGCGAAGGACCCCAGCATTTT. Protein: CASSAGQGEGPQHF.

This CDR3 reads CASSQGGAGVNTEAFF. The CDR3 DNA follows: TGCGCCAGCAGCCAAGGCGGGGCCGGGGTGAACACTGAAGCTTTCTTT. This chain links TRBV4-1 with TRBJ1-1; tentative D call: TRBD1 (5 bases). V was shortened by 1 base and J by 0 bases, with 12 bases between the two germline ends. This CDR3 has 16 amino acids. From germline, CDR1 is MGHRA and CDR2 YSYEKL.

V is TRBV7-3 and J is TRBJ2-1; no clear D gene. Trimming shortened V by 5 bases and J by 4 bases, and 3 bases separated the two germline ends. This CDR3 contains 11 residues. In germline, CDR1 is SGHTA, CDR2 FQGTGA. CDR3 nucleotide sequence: TGTGCCAGCAGCGCATACAATGAGCAGTTCTTC. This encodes CASSAYNEQFF.

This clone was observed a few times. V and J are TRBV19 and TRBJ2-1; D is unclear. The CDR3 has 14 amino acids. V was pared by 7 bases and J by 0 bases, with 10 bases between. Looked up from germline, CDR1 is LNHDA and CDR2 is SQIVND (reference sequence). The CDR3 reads CASKVMSSYNEQFF. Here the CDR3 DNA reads TGTGCCAGTAAAGTGATGAGCTCCTACAATGAGCAGTTCTTC.

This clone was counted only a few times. As DNA, the CDR3 is TGTGCCAGCAGCCTTGGACGGGAGCAGCCCCAGCATTTT. Protein sequence: CASSLGREQPQHF. The rearrangement links TRBV6-5 to TRBJ1-5; D is uncertain. CDR3 length: 13 residues. Germline CDR1 and CDR2: MNHEY and SVGAGI. Trimming cost V 6 bases and J 7 bases, with 13 bases left between them.

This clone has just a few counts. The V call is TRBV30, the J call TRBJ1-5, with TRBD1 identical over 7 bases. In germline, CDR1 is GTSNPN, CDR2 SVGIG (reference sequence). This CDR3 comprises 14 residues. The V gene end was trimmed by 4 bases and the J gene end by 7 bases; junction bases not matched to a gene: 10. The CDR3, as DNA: TGTGCCTGGACTAGAAAGCAGGGGGAACAGCCCCAGCATTTT. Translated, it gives CAWTRKQGEQPQHF.

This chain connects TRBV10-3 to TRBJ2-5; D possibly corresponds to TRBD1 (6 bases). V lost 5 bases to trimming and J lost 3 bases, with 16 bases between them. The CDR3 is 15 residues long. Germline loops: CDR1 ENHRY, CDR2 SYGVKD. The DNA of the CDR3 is TGTGCCATCAGTCTTTCGGACAGCGACGAAGAGACCCAGTACTTC. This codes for CAISLSDSDEETQYF.

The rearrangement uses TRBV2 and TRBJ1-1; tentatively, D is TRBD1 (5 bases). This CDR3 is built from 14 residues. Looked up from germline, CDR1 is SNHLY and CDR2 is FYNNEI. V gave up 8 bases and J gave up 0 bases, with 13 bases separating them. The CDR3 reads CASREGALNTEAFF. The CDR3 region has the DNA TGTGCCAGCCGGGAAGGGGCCCTGAACACTGAAGCTTTCTTT.

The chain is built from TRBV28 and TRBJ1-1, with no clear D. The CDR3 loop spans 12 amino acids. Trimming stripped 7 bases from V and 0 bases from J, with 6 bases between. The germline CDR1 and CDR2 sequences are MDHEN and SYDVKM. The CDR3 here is CASTLLNTEAFF. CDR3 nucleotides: TGTGCCAGCACCCTACTGAACACTGAAGCTTTCTTT.

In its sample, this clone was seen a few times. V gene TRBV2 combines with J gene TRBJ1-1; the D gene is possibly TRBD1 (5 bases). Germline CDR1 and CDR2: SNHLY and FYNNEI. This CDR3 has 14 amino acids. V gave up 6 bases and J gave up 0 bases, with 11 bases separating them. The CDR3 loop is CASRRDFMNTEAFF. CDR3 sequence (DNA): TGTGCCAGCAGGAGGGACTTCATGAACACTGAAGCTTTCTTT.

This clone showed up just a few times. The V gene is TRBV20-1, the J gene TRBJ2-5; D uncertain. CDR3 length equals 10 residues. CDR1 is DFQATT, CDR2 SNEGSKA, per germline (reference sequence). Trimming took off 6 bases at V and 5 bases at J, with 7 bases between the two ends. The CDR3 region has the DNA TGCAGTGCAAAAACGGAGACCCAGTACTTC. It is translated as CSAKTETQYF.

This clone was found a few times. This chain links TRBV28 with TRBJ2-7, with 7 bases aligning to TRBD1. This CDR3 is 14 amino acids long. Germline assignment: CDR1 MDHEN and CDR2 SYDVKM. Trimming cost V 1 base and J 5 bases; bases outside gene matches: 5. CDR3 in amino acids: CASSLFVTGNEQYF. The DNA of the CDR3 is TGTGCCAGCAGTTTATTCGTGACAGGGAACGAGCAGTACTTC.

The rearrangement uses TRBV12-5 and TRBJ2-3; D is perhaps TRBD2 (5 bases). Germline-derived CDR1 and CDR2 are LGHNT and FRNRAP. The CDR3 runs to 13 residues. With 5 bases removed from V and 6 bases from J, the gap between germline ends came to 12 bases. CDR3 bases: TGTGCTAGTGGTCCCGGCGGGCCTGATACGCAGTATTTT. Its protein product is CASGPGGPDTQYF.

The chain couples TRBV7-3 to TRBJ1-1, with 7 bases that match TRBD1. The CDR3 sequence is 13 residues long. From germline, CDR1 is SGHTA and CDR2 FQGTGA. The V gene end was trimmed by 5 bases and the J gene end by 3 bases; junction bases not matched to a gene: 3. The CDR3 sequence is CASSPDRDTEAFF. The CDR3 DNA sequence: TGTGCCAGCAGCCCCGACAGGGACACTGAAGCTTTCTTT.

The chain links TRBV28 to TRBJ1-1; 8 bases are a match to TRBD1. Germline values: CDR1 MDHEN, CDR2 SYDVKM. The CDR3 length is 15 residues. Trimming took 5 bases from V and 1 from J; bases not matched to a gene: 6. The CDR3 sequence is CASSPAGTGNTEAFF. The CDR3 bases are TGTGCCAGCAGTCCTGCGGGGACAGGGAACACTGAAGCTTTCTTT.

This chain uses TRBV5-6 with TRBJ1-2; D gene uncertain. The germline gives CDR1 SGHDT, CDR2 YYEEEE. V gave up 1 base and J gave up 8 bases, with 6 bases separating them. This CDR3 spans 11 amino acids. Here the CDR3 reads CASSLQTGYTF. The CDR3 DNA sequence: TGTGCCAGCAGCTTGCAAACGGGCTACACCTTC.

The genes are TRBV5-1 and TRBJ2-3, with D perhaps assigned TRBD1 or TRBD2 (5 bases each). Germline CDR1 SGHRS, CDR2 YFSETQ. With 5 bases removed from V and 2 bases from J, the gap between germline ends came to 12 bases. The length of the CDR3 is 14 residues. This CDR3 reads CASRTGAFTDTQYF. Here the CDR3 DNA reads TGCGCCAGCAGAACCGGGGCATTCACAGATACGCAGTATTTT.

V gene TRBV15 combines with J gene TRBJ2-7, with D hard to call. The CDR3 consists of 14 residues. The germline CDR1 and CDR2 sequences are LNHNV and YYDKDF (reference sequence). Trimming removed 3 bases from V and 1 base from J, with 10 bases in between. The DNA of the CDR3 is TGTGCCACCAGCAGTCGACGGAATTCCTACGAGCAGTACTTC. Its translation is CATSSRRNSYEQYF.